This entry lists 24 T cell receptor beta chains sequenced from one sample in a study of low-dose radiotherapy and immunotherapy resistance in tumors. Time point: before trial treatment. Primers used for first-strand cDNA, a TRAV- and TRBV-specific set, covered both alpha and beta chains. With a constant-region primer and a V-primer adapter, TCRs were subjected to around 20 PCR cycles of amplification. TCRdb re-called the reads through MiXCR, storing one row per CDR3 protein. The table records under 70,000 distinct CDR3 sequences, about 23% of them present only once. The sequencing used PBMCs, collected before treatment. The receptors derive from a male donor with prostate cancer.

There are many counts of this clonotype. The chain employs TRBV27 and TRBJ2-7; either TRBD1 or TRBD2 may fit D (5 bases each). V was pared by 3 bases and J by 0 bases, with 15 bases between. This CDR3 contains 16 residues. Looked up from germline, CDR1 is MNHEY and CDR2 is SMNVEV (reference sequence). The CDR3 loop is CASSFAGSRVSYEQYF. CDR3 bases: TGTGCCAGCAGTTTTGCAGGGAGTAGGGTCTCCTACGAGCAGTACTTC.

This clonotype was counted many times. The chain joins TRBV11-1 to TRBJ1-1; D is unresolved. V gave up 1 base and J gave up 4 bases, with 10 bases separating them. The CDR3 totals 14 residues. The germline V gene has CDR1 SGHAT and CDR2 FQDESV (reference sequence). This CDR3 reads CASSLEALGTEAFF. In DNA form, the CDR3 reads TGTGCCAGCAGCTTAGAGGCCCTGGGCACTGAAGCTTTCTTT.

The table lists this clonotype with a count of one. A far larger clone differs by one base, so this is likely a read error. The V and J genes are TRBV28 and TRBJ2-1, with no clear D. V lost 2 bases and J lost 10, with 9 bases in between. Germline CDR1 reads MDHEN; CDR2 reads SYDVKM. The CDR3 sequence is 12 residues long. CDR3 sequence (DNA): TGTGCCAGCAGTTTAGCTTGGAACGAGCAGTTCTTC. This codes for CASSLAWNEQFF.

Note on this clonotype: This clone may be a read error of a much larger clone one base away. The chain is built from TRBV7-6 and TRBJ2-7; 9 bases are shared with TRBD2. The germline CDR1 and CDR2 sequences are SGHVS and FNYEAQ. This CDR3 is built from 17 residues. The trim removed 7 bases at V and 7 bases at J, leaving 20 bases unmatched. This CDR3 is CASTARLGGREDNEQYF. DNA for the CDR3: TGTGCCAGCACCGCGCGGTTGGGCGGGAGGGAGGACAATGAGCAGTACTTC.

This clonotype was observed many times. The rearrangement joins TRBV4-1 to TRBJ1-5; a weak D match, TRBD1 (5 bases). V was shortened by 4 bases and J by 0 bases, with 7 bases between the two germline ends. CDR1 and CDR2 from the germline V gene are MGHRA and YSYEKL. This CDR3 is 14 amino acids long. The CDR3, as DNA: TGCGCCAGCAGCCTAGGACATAGCAATCAGCCCCAGCATTTT. Residues: CASSLGHSNQPQHF.

Turning to this clonotype: The missing conserved phenylalanine or tryptophan at the end of this CDR3 makes a read error likely. The rearrangement uses TRBV27 and TRBJ1-6; D might be TRBD1 (5 bases). CDR3 size: 16 residues. The V end lost 3 bases, the J end lost 6 bases, and 15 bases lay between the germline ends. Germline CDR1 and CDR2: MNHEY and SMNVEV (reference sequence). CDR3 amino acids: CASSFFRGDPNSPLHI. For the CDR3, the DNA is TGTGCCAGCAGTTTTTTCAGAGGGGATCCTAATTCACCCCTCCACATT.

This clonotype was found a few times. The chain uses TRBV4-2 and TRBJ1-1; D possibly corresponds to TRBD1 (6 bases). CDR3 length: 15 residues. The ends were cut back, 2 bases at V and 10 bases at J, with 20 bases in the middle. CDR1 and CDR2 from the germline V gene are LGHNA and YNFKEQ. CDR3 nucleotides: TGTGCCAGCAGCCAACGGAACAGGGAGGGAAGGGGAGCTTTCTTT. It translates to CASSQRNREGRGAFF.

The V and J genes are TRBV28 and TRBJ1-2; D not certain. This CDR3 has 13 residues. Between the trimmed V and J ends, which lost 4 bases and 6 bases, there was a span of 12 bases. The germline V gene encodes CDR1 MDHEN and CDR2 SYDVKM. This CDR3 reads CASSSEPGHGYTF. The CDR3 DNA is TGTGCCAGCAGTTCCGAGCCGGGCCATGGCTACACCTTC.

This clonotype was detected many times. This chain uses TRBV30 with TRBJ1-1; 8 bases map to TRBD1. CDR1 is GTSNPN and CDR2 is SVGIG in the germline V gene (reference sequence). V shed 4 bases and J 8 bases; nucleotides not matched to a gene: 9. The CDR3 is 13 residues long. The CDR3 reads CAWKRTGPIEAFF. CDR3 coding DNA: TGTGCCTGGAAAAGGACAGGGCCAATAGAAGCTTTCTTT.

This clonotype was counted once. This chain links TRBV27 with TRBJ1-1; possible D gene TRBD1, 5 bases. Germline loops: CDR1 MNHEY, CDR2 SMNVEV (reference sequence). This CDR3 has 16 residues. The V end lost 2 bases, the J end lost 3 bases, and 16 bases lay between the germline ends. The chain's CDR3 is CASSLVLGSGDTEAFF. The DNA for the CDR3 is TGTGCCAGCAGTTTAGTTTTAGGGTCGGGGGACACTGAAGCTTTCTTT.

This clonotype was counted many times. The CDR3 region is CASTQSPGTTQYF. CDR3 coding DNA: TGTGCCAGCACCCAGAGCCCAGGGACTACGCAGTATTTT. V usage is TRBV11-2 and J usage is TRBJ2-3; D possibly matches TRBD1 or TRBD2 (5 bases each). CDR1 and CDR2 (germline): SGHAT, FQNNGV. The CDR3 covers 13 residues. V was trimmed by 7 bases and J by 8 bases, leaving 16 bases between them.

Ten or more counts support this clonotype. The rearrangement joins TRBV12-3 or TRBV12-4 to TRBJ1-3; D ambiguous. The V end lost 3 bases, the J end lost 5 bases, and 17 bases lay between the germline ends. The CDR3 sequence is 16 residues long. The CDR3 DNA sequence: TGTGCCAGCAGTTTGGCCGGCAGTCCCCCGCGAAACACCATATATTTT. Translating gives CASSLAGSPPRNTIYF.

This clonotype appeared many times. The chain has TRBV13 and TRBJ2-2; D is perhaps TRBD2 (6 bases). The CDR3 runs 13 residues. CDR1 PRHDT and CDR2 FYEKMQ come from the germline V gene (reference sequence). The V and J ends lost 7 bases and 0 bases respectively, with 6 bases between them. DNA for the CDR3: TGTGCCAGCACGGGAGCGAACACCGGGGAGCTGTTTTTT. It translates to CASTGANTGELFF.

This clonotype came up many times. The chain recombines TRBV3-1 with TRBJ1-1; 8 bases agree with TRBD1. This CDR3 has 16 residues. In germline, CDR1 is LGHDT, CDR2 YNNKEL (reference sequence). V lost 0 bases, J lost 4 bases, and 7 bases stayed unmatched. CDR3 in DNA: TGTGCCAGCAGCCAAGAAAATGGTGGGACAGGCACTGAAGCTTTCTTT. It yields the protein CASSQENGGTGTEAFF.

This clonotype was counted at least ten times. This sequence joins TRBV11-2 and TRBJ2-3; 12 bases are a match to TRBD2. CDR1 and CDR2 from the germline V gene are SGHAT and FQNNGV. Trimming at V came to 3 bases and at J to 1 base, leaving 8 bases not matched to a gene. The CDR3 loop spans 18 amino acids. The CDR3 DNA is TGTGCCAGCAGCTTGACTAGCGGGAGCTATGGCGGCACAGATACGCAGTATTTT. Translating gives CASSLTSGSYGGTDTQYF.

This clonotype was recorded a few times. The chain's CDR3 is CSARIAGGGFYNEQFF. The DNA of the CDR3 is TGCAGTGCTAGGATAGCGGGAGGGGGGTTTTACAATGAGCAGTTCTTC. This rearrangement joins TRBV20-1 to TRBJ2-1; 11 positions agree with TRBD2. This CDR3 region has 16 residues. Germline assignment: CDR1 DFQATT and CDR2 SNEGSKA (reference sequence). Trimming removed 3 bases from V and 4 bases from J; junction bases left unmatched: 8.

This clonotype has ten or more counts. The rearrangement uses TRBV11-2 and TRBJ2-5; 7 bases match TRBD1. V dropped 3 bases and J dropped 5; count of bases not matched to a gene: 3. CDR1 and CDR2 (germline): SGHAT, FQNNGV. The CDR3 totals 13 residues. DNA of the CDR3: TGTGCCAGCAGCTTTAGGGGGCTGGAGACCCAGTACTTC. Translation: CASSFRGLETQYF.

The chain combines TRBV28 with TRBJ2-3, with D perhaps matching TRBD2 (6 bases). V shed 4 bases and J shed 0 bases, with 11 bases lying between them. Per germline, CDR1 MDHEN and CDR2 SYDVKM. The CDR3 totals 15 residues. CDR3 region: CASSSPGDSTDTQYF. The DNA for the CDR3 is TGTGCCAGCAGTTCACCGGGGGATAGCACAGATACGCAGTATTTT.

This clonotype was counted only a few times. The V gene is TRBV5-1, the J gene TRBJ2-2, with unresolved D. CDR1 is SGHRS, CDR2 YFSETQ, per germline. The CDR3 contains 13 residues. The V end was cut by 4 bases, the J end by 5 bases, with 9 bases between. CDR3 protein: CASSPYMTGELFF. The CDR3 nucleotides are TGCGCCAGCAGCCCTTACATGACCGGGGAGCTGTTTTTT.

Regarding this clonotype: A read error is likely here: a far larger clone is one base away. The J gene is TRBJ2-2, the V gene TRBV6-5, with a possible D match to TRBD2 (7 bases). From germline, CDR1 is MNHEY and CDR2 SVGAGI. The CDR3 extends over 17 amino acids. CDR3 amino acids: CASSPKGAGANTGGLFF. The CDR3 DNA sequence: TGTGCCAGCAGCCCCAAAGGGGCGGGGGCCAACACCGGGGGGCTGTTTTTT.

This clonotype has ten or more counts. The chain carries TRBV18 and TRBJ1-6; 8 nucleotides match TRBD1. After removal of 3 bases from V and 9 bases from J, the junction contained 1 base not matched to a gene. The length of the CDR3 is 13 residues. Per the germline V gene, CDR1 is KGHSH and CDR2 is LQKENI. The DNA of the CDR3 is TGTGCCAGCTCACCTGGACAGGGTTCACCCCTCCACTTT. Translation gives CASSPGQGSPLHF.

In this sample, this clonotype turned up many times. This chain connects TRBV5-5 to TRBJ1-6; 9 bases agree with TRBD1. V lost 0 bases and J lost 10; bases outside the gene matches: 8. Per germline, CDR1 SGHKS and CDR2 YYEKEE (reference sequence). CDR3 size: 16 residues. The CDR3 DNA follows: TGTGCCAGCAGCTTGGAATCCGGGACAGGGTACTCACCCCTCCACTTT. Translation: CASSLESGTGYSPLHF.

This clonotype was found many times. This chain joins TRBV30 and TRBJ2-7; TRBD1 agrees at 8 bases. Germline CDR1 is GTSNPN and CDR2 is SVGIG (reference sequence). The CDR3 is 13 amino acids. V trimming: 2 bases; J trimming: 6 bases; junction bases outside the gene matches: 6. Written as DNA, the CDR3 is TGTGCCTGGAGTTTTGCAGGGGGCCGCGAGCAGTACTTC. This gives the protein CAWSFAGGREQYF.

This clonotype has more than one count but fewer than ten. The CDR3 is CASREGLSDTQYF. The CDR3 DNA reads TGTGCCAGCAGGGAGGGGTTATCAGATACGCAGTATTTT. The V and J genes are TRBV6-2 or TRBV6-3 and TRBJ2-3; a possible D gene is TRBD2 (6 bases). There are 13 residues in the CDR3. CDR1 and CDR2 from the germline V gene are MNHEY and SVGEGT. V was clipped by 6 bases and J by 4 bases, with 11 bases between them.